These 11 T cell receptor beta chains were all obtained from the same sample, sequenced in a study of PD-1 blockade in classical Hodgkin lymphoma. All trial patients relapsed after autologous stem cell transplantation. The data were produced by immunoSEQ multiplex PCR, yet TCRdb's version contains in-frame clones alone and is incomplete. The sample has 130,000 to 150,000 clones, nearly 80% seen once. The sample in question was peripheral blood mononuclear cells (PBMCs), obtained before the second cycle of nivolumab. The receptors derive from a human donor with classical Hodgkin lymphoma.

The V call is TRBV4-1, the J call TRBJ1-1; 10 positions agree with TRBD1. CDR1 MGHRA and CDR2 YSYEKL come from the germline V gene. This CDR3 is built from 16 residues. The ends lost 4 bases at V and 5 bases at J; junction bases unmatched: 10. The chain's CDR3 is CASSPPGQGRMTEAFF. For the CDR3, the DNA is TGCGCCAGCAGCCCTCCGGGACAGGGGAGGATGACTGAAGCTTTCTTT.

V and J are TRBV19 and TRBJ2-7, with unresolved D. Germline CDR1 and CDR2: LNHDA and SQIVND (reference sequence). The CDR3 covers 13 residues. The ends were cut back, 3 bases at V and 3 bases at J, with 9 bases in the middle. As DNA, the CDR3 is TGTGCCAGTAGTATGTTCGCTTACTACGAGCAGTACTTC. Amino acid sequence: CASSMFAYYEQYF.

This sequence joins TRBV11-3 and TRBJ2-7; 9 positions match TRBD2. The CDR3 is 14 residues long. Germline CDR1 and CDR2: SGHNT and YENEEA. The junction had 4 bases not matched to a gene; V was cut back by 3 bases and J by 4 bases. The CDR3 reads CASSLGLAGYEQYF. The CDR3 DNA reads TGTGCCAGCAGCTTGGGGCTAGCGGGATACGAGCAGTACTTC.

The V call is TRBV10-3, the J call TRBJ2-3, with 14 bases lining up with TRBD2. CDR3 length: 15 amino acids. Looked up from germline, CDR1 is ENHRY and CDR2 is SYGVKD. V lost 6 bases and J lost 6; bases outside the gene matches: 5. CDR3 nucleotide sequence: TGTGCCATCAGCGCCCGGACTAGCGGGGGGGATACGCAGTATTTT. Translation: CAISARTSGGDTQYF.

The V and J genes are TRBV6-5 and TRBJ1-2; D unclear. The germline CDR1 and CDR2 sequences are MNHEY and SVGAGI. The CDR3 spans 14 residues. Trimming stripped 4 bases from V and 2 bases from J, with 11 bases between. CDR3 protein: CASSSLTGNYGYTF. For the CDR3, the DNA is TGTGCCAGCAGTTCGCTTACTGGGAACTATGGCTACACCTTC.

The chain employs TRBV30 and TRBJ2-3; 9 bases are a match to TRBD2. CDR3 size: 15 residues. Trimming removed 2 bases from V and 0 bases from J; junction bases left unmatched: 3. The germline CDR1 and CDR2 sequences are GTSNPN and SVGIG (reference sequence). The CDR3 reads CAWSSSGSSTDTQYF. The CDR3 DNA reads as TGTGCCTGGAGTAGTAGCGGGAGTAGCACAGATACGCAGTATTTT.

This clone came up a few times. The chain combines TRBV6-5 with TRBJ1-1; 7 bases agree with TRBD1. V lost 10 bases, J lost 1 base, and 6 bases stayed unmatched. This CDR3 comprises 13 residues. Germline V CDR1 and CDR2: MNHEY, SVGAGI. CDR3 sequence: CATRQGRNTEAFF. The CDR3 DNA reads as TGTGCCACCAGACAGGGACGGAACACTGAAGCTTTCTTT.

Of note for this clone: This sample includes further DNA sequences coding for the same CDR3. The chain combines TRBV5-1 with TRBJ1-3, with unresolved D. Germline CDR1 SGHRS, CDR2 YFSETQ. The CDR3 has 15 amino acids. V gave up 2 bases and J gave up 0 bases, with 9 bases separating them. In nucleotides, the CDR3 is TGCGCCAGCAGCTTCGGACCTCTCTCTGGAAACACCATATATTTT. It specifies CASSFGPLSGNTIYF.

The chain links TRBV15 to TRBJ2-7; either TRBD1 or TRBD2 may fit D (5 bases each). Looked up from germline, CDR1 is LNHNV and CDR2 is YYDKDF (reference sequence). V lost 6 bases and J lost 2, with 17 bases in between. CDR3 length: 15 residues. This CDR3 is CATRDPRDGTYEQYF. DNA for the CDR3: TGTGCCACCAGAGATCCTAGGGACGGGACCTACGAGCAGTACTTC.

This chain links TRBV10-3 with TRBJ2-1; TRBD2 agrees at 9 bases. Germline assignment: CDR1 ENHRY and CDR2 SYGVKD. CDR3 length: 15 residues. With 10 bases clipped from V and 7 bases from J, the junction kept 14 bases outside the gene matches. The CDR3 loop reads CATMGGAGGTNEQFF. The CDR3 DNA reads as TGTGCCACGATGGGTGGGGCGGGAGGGACAAATGAGCAGTTCTTC.

The CDR3 DNA is TGTGCCAGTACCCGGACTAGCGGGAGTTCAGTCACCTACAATGAGCAGTTCTTC. As protein: CASTRTSGSSVTYNEQFF. The V gene is TRBV19, the J gene TRBJ2-1, with TRBD2 matching over 13 bases. The germline CDR1 and CDR2 sequences are LNHDA and SQIVND (reference sequence). Trimming at V came to 7 bases and at J to 2 bases, leaving 11 bases not matched to a gene. CDR3 length: 18 residues.